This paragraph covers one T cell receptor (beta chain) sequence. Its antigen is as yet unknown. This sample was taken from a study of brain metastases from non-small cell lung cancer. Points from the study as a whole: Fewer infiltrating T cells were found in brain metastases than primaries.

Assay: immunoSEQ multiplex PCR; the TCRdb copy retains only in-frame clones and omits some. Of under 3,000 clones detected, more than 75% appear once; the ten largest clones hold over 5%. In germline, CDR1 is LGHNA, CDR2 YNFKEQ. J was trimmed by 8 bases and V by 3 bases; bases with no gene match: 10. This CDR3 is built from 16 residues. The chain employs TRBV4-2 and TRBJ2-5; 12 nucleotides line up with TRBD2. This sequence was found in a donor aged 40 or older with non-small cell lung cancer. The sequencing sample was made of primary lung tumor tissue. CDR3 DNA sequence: TGTGCCAGCAGCCATGAAGGACTAGCGGGAAAAAAAACCCAGTACTTC. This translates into CASSHEGLAGKKTQYF.